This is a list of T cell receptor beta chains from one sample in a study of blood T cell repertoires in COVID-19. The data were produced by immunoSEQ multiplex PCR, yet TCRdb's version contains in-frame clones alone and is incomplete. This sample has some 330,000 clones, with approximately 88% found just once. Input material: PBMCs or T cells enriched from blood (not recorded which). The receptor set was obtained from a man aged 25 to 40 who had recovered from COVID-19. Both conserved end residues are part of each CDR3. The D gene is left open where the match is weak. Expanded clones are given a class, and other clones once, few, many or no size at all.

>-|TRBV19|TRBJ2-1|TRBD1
TGTGCCAGTATTGCCTGGGGGGACAGGGGCTACAATGAGCAGTTCTTC
CASIAWGDRGYNEQFF
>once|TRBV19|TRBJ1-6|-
TGTGCCAGTAGTGTTCCGGGAAAAACCAATTCACCCCTCCACTTT
CASSVPGKTNSPLHF
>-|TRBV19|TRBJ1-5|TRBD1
TGTGCCAGTAGTTTTACCGGGACAGGGGGCGAGGGCAATCAGCCCCAGCATTTT
CASSFTGTGGEGNQPQHF
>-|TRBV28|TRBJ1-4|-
TGTGCCAGCAGTTTGGGTGGTCTGGAGGAAAAACTGTTTTTT
CASSLGGLEEKLFF
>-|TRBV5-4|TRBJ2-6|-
TGTGCCAGCAGGGACAGCTCCTCTGGGGCCAACGTCCTGACTTTC
CASRDSSSGANVLTF
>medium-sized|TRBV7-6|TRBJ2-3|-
TGTGCCAGCAGCCACCGACTAGGTTCAGATACGCAGTATTTT
CASSHRLGSDTQYF
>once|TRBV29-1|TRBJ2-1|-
TGCAGCGTTGGGGGGAGGAAAGAGGGTGAGCAGTTCTTC
CSVGGRKEGEQFF
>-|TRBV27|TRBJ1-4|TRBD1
TGTGCCAGCAGTCCACAAGTAAAGACAGGGATCAGGGGGAATGAAAAACTGTTTTTT
CASSPQVKTGIRGNEKLFF
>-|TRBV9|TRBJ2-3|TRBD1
TGTGCCAGCAGCGCTTTCCGGGACAGATATTCTACAGATACGCAGTATTTT
CASSAFRDRYSTDTQYF
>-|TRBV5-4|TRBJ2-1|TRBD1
TGTGCCAGCAGAAGACAGGGAAGGGTCCTAAATGAGCAGTTCTTC
CASRRQGRVLNEQFF
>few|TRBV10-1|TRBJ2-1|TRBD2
TGCGCCAGCAGTGAGCGACTAGCGGAATACAATGAGCAGTTCTTC
CASSERLAEYNEQFF
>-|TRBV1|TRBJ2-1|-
TGCACCAGCAGCCAGCCAACGGGGGGGCCCTTTGGTCCACCCTACAATGAGCAGTTCTTC
CTSSQPTGGPFGPPYNEQFF
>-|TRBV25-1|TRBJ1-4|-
TGTGCCAGCAGCGCCGAGGAGGTTGTTGAAAAACTGTTTTTT
CASSAEEVVEKLFF
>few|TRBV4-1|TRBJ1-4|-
TGCGCCAGCAGCCAAGACATCAGCGCGGGTAGTGAAAAACTGTTTTTT
CASSQDISAGSEKLFF
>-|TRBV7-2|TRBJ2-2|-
TGTGCCAGCAGCTCCCTCAGGCAGGCAGCGAACACCGGGGAGCTGTTTTTT
CASSSLRQAANTGELFF
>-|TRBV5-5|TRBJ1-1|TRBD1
TGTGCCAGCAGCTTAGGGACAGGGCTCCTCATGAACACTGAAGCTTTCTTT
CASSLGTGLLMNTEAFF
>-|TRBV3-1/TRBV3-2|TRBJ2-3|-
TGTGCCAGCAGCGAAACTGCCACAGATACGCAGTATTTT
CASSETATDTQYF
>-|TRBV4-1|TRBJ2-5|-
TGCGCCAGCAGCCAAGACCCTAGGGAGACCCAGTACTTC
CASSQDPRETQYF
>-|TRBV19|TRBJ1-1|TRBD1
TGTGCCAGTAGTTCGGGACAGGGGCAAGCCGGGGCCACTGAAGCTTTCTTT
CASSSGQGQAGATEAFF
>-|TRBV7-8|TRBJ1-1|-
TGTGCCAGCAGCCGGGGCCCCAACACTGAAGCTTTCTTT
CASSRGPNTEAFF
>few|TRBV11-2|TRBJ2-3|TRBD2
TGTGCCAGCAGCCCCCGGACTAGCGGGGGAGATACGCAGTATTTT
CASSPRTSGGDTQYF
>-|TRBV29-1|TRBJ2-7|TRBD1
TGCAGCGTTGGAACAGGGGGCTACGAGCAGTACTTC
CSVGTGGYEQYF
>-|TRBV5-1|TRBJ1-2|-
TGCGCCAGCAGCTTGGCCACAGGGAAAGATGGCTACACCTTC
CASSLATGKDGYTF
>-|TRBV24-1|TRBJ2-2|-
TGTGCCACCAGTGACCGCGGGCGCTCGAACACCGGGGAGCTGTTTTTT
CATSDRGRSNTGELFF
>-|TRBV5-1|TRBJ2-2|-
TGCGCCAGCAGCTCCTTGGAGGGGGGGCGGACCGGGGAGCTGTTTTTT
CASSSLEGGRTGELFF
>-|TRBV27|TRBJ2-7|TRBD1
TGTGCCAGCAGGAGAACAGGGGGAACCTACGAGCAGTACTTC
CASRRTGGTYEQYF
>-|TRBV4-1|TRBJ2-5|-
TGCGCCAGCAGCCAAGATCCCGGGGGGCGGGAGACCCAGTACTTC
CASSQDPGGRETQYF
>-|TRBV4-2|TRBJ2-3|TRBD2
TGTGCCAGCAGCCAACGCCTAGCGGGGGGCACAGATACGCAGTATTTT
CASSQRLAGGTDTQYF
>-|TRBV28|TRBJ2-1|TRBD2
TGTGCCAGCAGTTTAGCGGGGGGCGGGAGTGAGCAGTTCTTC
CASSLAGGGSEQFF
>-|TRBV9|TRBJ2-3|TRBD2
TGTGCCAGCAGCGTGCTTCTAGCGGGGTCGGCAGATACGCAGTATTTT
CASSVLLAGSADTQYF
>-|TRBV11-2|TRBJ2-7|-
TGTGCCAGCAGCGCAGGGAACTCCTACGAGCAGTACTTC
CASSAGNSYEQYF
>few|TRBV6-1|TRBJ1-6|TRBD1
TGTGCCAGCAGTGAGGGACAGGGGTTGGGTTCACCCCTCCACTTT
CASSEGQGLGSPLHF